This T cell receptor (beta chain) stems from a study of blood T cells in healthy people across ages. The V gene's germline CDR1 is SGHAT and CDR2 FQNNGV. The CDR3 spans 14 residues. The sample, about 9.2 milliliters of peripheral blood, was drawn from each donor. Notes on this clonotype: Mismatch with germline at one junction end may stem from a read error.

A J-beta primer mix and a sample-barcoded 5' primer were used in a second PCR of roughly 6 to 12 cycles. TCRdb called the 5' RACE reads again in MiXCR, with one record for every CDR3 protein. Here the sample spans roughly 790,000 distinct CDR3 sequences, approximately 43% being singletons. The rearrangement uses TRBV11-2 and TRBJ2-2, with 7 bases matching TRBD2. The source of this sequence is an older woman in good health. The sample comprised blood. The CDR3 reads CTSSPSAGAGELFF. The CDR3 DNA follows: TGTACCAGCAGCCCCTCGGCGGGGGCCGGGGAGCTGTTTTTT.